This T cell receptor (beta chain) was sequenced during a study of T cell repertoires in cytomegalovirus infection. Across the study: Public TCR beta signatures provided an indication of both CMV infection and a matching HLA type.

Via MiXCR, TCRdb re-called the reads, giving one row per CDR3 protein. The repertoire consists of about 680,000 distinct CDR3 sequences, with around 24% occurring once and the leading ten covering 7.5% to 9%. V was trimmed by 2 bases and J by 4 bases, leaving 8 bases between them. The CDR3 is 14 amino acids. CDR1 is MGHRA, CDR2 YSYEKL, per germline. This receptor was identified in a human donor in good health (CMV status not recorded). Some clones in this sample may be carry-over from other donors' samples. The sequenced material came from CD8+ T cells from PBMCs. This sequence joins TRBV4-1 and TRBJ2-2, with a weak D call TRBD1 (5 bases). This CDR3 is CASSQQGSTGELFF. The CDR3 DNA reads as TGCGCCAGCAGCCAACAGGGAAGCACCGGGGAGCTGTTTTTT.